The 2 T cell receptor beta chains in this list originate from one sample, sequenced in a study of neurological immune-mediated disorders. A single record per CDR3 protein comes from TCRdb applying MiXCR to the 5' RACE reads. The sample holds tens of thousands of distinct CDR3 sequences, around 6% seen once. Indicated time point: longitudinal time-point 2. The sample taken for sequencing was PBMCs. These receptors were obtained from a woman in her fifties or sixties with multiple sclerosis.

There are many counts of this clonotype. CDR3 nucleotide sequence: TGCAGTGCTAGAGATCCGCGAGGAGTTTTGGTGTTAGGTAGCAATCAGCCCCAGCATTTT. Its protein is CSARDPRGVLVLGSNQPQHF. The chain carries TRBV20-1 and TRBJ1-5; unclear D gene. Looked up from germline, CDR1 is DFQATT and CDR2 is SNEGSKA (reference sequence). CDR3 length: 20 residues. The V end lost 0 bases, the J end lost 0 bases, and 24 bases lay between the germline ends.

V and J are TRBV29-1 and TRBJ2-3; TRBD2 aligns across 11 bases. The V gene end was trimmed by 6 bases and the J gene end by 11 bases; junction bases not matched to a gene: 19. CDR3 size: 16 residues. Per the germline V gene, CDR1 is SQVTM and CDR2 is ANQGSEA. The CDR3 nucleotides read TGCAGCGTCTCCGTGCAACTAGCGGGGGTCTACAATGAGCAGTATTTT. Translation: CSVSVQLAGVYNEQYF.